These 3 T cell receptor beta chains originate from one sample sequenced in a study of blood T cell repertoires in COVID-19. Sequencing used immunoSEQ multiplex PCR; TCRdb keeps in-frame clones, though not all of them. The sample has roughly 240,000 clones, 85% to 90% seen once. The sample consisted of peripheral blood. The receptors stem from a man younger than 35 with active or convalescent COVID-19.

The chain links TRBV7-9 to TRBJ2-7; 7 bases line up with TRBD1. V gave up 5 bases and J gave up 2 bases; unmatched junction bases: 9. CDR3 length: 15 amino acids. Germline CDR1 and CDR2: SEHNR and FQNEAQ (reference sequence). CDR3 sequence reads: CASSGRGISTYEQYF. The CDR3 DNA sequence: TGTGCCAGCAGCGGCAGGGGGATCTCCACCTACGAGCAGTACTTC.

The V call is TRBV5-6, the J call TRBJ1-2; 7 positions agree with TRBD1. This CDR3 is built from 13 residues. The ends lost 4 bases at V and 3 bases at J; junction bases unmatched: 3. Germline V gives CDR1 SGHDT, CDR2 YYEEEE. The CDR3 region is CASSIDRDYGYTF. The CDR3 DNA follows: TGTGCCAGCAGCATTGACAGGGACTATGGCTACACCTTC.

The sample holds a few counts of this clone. The chain combines TRBV14 with TRBJ2-2; 7 positions match TRBD2. Germline V gives CDR1 SGHDN, CDR2 FVKESK. V lost 4 bases and J lost 5; bases outside the gene matches: 10. The length of the CDR3 is 16 residues. CDR3 region: CASSPISGLKTGELFF. CDR3 bases: TGTGCCAGCAGCCCGATCTCGGGACTAAAGACCGGGGAGCTGTTTTTT.